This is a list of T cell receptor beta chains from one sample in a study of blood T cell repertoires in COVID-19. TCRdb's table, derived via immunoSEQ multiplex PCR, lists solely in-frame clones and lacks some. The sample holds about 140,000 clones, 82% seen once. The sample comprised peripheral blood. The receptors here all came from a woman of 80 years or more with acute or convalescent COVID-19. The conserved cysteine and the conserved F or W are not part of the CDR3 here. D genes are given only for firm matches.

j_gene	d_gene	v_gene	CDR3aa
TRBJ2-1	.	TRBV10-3	AINAGGDSYNEQF
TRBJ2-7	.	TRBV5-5	ASSLVGGAYEQY
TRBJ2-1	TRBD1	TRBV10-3	AISVRDREKLINEQF
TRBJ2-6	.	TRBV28	ASRSKISSGANVLT
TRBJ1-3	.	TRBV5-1	ASRPDSSRYFGNTIY
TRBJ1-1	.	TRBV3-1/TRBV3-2	ASSGDFLRGGQQVEAF
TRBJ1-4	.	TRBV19	ASYAGATNEKLF
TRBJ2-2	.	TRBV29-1	SVRRGRDTGELF
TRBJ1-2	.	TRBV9	ASSVQGRDHGYT
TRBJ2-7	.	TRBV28	ASSPFEGVYEQY
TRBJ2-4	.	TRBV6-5	ASRETGTSVGQY
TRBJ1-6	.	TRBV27	ASSPGVYNSPLH
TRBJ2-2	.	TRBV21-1	ASSKAGTRNTGELS
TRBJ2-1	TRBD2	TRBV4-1	ASSLRLAGENEQF
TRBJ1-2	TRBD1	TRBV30	AWSGAGQGGGYT